The TCR beta chain described here comes from a study of blood T cell repertoires in COVID-19. This CDR3 spans 15 amino acids. With 3 bases clipped from V and 3 bases from J, the junction kept 4 bases outside the gene matches. Germline assignment: CDR1 KGHSH and CDR2 LQKENI. The protocol was immunoSEQ multiplex PCR, while the TCRdb copy is restricted to in-frame clones and leaves out a portion. The sample lists tens of thousands of clones, roughly 89% occurring once. The receptor was isolated from a man aged 40-49 years with COVID-19, enrolled during active disease. The V gene is TRBV18, the J gene TRBJ2-3, with 9 positions matching TRBD2. The sample taken for sequencing was peripheral blood. CDR3 residues: CASSPAGGRTDTQYF. The DNA for the CDR3 is TGTGCCAGCTCACCCGCGGGGGGGAGAACAGATACGCAGTATTTT. The whole variable domain, filled in from reference TRBV18 and TRBJ2-3, reads NAGVMQNPRHLVRRRGQEARLRCSPMKGHSHVYWYRQLPEEGLKFMVYLQKENIIDESGMPKERFSAEFPKEGPSILRIQQVVRGDSAAYFCASSPAGGRTDTQYFGPGTRLTVL.